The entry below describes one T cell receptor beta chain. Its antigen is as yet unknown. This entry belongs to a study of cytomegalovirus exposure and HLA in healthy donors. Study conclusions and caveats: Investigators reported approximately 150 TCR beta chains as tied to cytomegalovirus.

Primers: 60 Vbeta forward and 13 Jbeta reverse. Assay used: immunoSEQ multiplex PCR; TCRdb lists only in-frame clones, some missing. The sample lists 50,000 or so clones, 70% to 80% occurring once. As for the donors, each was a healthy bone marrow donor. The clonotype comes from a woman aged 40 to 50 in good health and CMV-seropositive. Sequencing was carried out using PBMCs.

The CDR3: CASSLDRTNTGELFF. CDR3 DNA: TGTGCCAGCAGCTTAGACAGAACGAACACCGGGGAGCTGTTTTTT. The V gene is TRBV7-2, the J gene TRBJ2-2, with D unresolved. This CDR3 has 15 amino acids. The germline gives CDR1 SGHTA, CDR2 FQGNSA. The V and J ends lost 1 base and 0 bases respectively, with 6 bases between them.